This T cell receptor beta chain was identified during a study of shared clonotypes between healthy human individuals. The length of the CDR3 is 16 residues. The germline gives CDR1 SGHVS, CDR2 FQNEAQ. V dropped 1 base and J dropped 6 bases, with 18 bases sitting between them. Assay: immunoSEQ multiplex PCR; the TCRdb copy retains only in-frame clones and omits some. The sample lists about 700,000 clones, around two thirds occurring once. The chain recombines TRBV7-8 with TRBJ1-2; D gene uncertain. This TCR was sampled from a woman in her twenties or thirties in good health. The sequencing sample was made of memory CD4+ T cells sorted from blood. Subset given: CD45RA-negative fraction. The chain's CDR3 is CASSLETGNVANGYTF. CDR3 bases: TGTGCCAGCAGCTTAGAGACGGGAAATGTGGCGAATGGCTACACCTTC.